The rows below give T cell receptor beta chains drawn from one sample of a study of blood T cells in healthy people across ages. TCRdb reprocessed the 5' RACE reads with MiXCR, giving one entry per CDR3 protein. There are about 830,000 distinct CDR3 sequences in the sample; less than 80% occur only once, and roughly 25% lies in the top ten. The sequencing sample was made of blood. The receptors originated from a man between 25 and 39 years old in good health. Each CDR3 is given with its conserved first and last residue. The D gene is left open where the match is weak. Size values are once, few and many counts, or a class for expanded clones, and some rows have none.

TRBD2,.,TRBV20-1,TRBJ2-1,CSAMGLAGATSGDNEQFF,TGCAGTGCTATGGGACTAGCGGGGGCCACCTCCGGGGACAATGAGCAGTTCTTC
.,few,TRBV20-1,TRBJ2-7,CSAIEGGTYEQYF,TGCAGTGCTATAGAAGGGGGGACCTACGAGCAGTACTTC
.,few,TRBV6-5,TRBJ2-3,CASSPIPGTRTDTQYF,TGTGCCAGCAGTCCAATACCGGGAACCCGCACAGATACGCAGTATTTT
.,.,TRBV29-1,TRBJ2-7,CSVRGGAHYEQYF,TGCAGCGTGCGAGGGGGGGCTCACTACGAGCAGTACTTC
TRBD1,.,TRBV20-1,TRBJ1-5,CSAGSRGGNSNQPQHF,TGCAGTGCCGGGTCCAGGGGGGGGAATAGCAATCAGCCCCAGCATTTT
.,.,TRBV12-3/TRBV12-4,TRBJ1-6,CAGSLLRDSPLHF,TGTGCCGGCAGTTTATTGAGGGATTCACCCCTCCACTTT
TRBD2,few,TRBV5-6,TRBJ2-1,CASSHYPLAGVENEQFF,TGTGCCAGCAGCCACTATCCCCTAGCGGGGGTAGAGAATGAGCAGTTCTTC
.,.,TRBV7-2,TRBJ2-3,CASSLGLLDHRSTQYF,TGTGCCAGCAGCTTAGGGTTGCTAGACCACAGGTCTACGCAGTATTTT
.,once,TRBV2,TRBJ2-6,CANDSGANVLTF,TGTGCCAACGACTCTGGGGCCAACGTCCTGACTTTC
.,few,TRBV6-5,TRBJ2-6,CAGGTGANVLTF,TGCGCCGGTGGGACTGGGGCCAACGTCCTGACTTTC
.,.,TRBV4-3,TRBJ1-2,CASSRMLGVADGGYTF,TGCGCCAGCAGCCGAATGCTGGGGGTGGCAGACGGTGGCTACACCTTC
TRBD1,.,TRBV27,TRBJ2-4,CATGETGEAKNIQYF,TGTGCCACGGGTGAGACAGGGGAGGCCAAAAACATTCAGTACTTC
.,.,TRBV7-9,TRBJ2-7,CGSSTDTYEQYF,TGTGGCAGCAGCACGGACACCTACGAGCAGTACTTC
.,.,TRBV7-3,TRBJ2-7,CASSLGFAHSYNEQYF,TGTGCCAGCAGCTTAGGGTTTGCGCACTCCTACAATGAGCAGTACTTC
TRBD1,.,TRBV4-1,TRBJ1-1,CASSAPDRLPTEAFF,TGCGCCAGCAGCGCCCCGGACAGGTTACCCACTGAAGCTTTCTTT
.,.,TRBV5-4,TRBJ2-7,CASSLGPTGRTTYEQYF,TGTGCCAGCAGCTTGGGACCTACCGGGAGAACCACCTACGAGCAGTACTTC
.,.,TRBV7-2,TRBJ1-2,CASSPANYDYTF,TGTGCCAGCAGCCCGGCCAACTATGACTACACCTTC
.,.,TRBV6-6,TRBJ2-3,CASSYVSLTDTQYF,TGTGCCAGCAGTTACGTTTCCCTCACAGATACGCAGTATTTT
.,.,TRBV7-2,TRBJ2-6,CASSPQSGAGANVLTF,TGTGCCAGCAGCCCCCAGAGTGGTGCTGGGGCCAACGTCCTGACTTTC
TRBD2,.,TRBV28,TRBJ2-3,CASSLYGGFTDTQYF,TGTGCCAGCAGCCTATACGGGGGGTTCACAGATACGCAGTATTTT
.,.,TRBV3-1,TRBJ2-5,CASSPQPPGTLGGKTQYF,TGTGCCAGCAGCCCACAACCCCCCGGGACGCTGGGTGGCAAGACCCAGTACTTC
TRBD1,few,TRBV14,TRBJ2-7,CASSPTGGIIYEQYF,TGTGCCAGCAGCCCGACAGGGGGAATAATCTACGAGCAGTACTTC
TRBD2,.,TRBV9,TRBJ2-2,CASSVVTSGGPSGGELFF,TGTGCCAGCAGCGTAGTTACTAGCGGGGGACCATCCGGCGGGGAGCTGTTTTTT